This TCR beta chain comes out of a study of PD-1 blockade in classical Hodgkin lymphoma. Here immunoSEQ multiplex PCR was the method, and the copy in TCRdb shows in-frame clones only, minus some. The table shows 80,000 to 100,000 clones, with approximately 80% occurring only once. The CDR3 is made up of 13 amino acids. V lost 4 bases, J lost 5 bases, and 4 bases stayed unmatched. CDR1 and CDR2 from the germline V gene are KGHSH and LQKENI. Each of the patients experienced relapse following autologous stem cell transplantation, and their brentuximab vedotin exposure differed. This sequence originates from a human donor with classical Hodgkin lymphoma. The chain couples TRBV18 to TRBJ1-1; TRBD1 matches 7 bases. This specimen was peripheral blood mononuclear cells (PBMCs), taken before the second cycle of nivolumab. The CDR3 reads CASSHDRVTEAFF. CDR3 coding DNA: TGTGCCAGCTCACACGACAGGGTTACTGAAGCTTTCTTT.